Listed here is a single TCR beta chain. Antigen: not known. This record comes from a study of cytomegalovirus exposure and HLA in healthy donors. Study findings and constraints: It emerged from a later analysis that several of the most significant clusters appeared to be linked to common viral pathogens.

The CDR3 is 12 amino acids. CDR1 and CDR2 from the germline V gene are MNHEY and SMNVEV (reference sequence). Trimming pared 7 bases from V and 5 bases from J, leaving 11 bases between. 13 Jbeta primers and 60 Vbeta primers were used for the PCR. The protocol was immunoSEQ multiplex PCR, while the TCRdb copy is restricted to in-frame clones and leaves out a portion. The repertoire holds around 86,000 clones, with approximately 79% as singletons. This chain links TRBV27 with TRBJ1-1, with D maybe TRBD1 (6 bases). The source is a female donor in good health and CMV-seronegative. The sequenced sample was PBMCs. The CDR3 DNA reads as TGTGCCAGCACCTTAGGGGGAACTGAAGCTTTCTTT. Amino acid sequence: CASTLGGTEAFF.